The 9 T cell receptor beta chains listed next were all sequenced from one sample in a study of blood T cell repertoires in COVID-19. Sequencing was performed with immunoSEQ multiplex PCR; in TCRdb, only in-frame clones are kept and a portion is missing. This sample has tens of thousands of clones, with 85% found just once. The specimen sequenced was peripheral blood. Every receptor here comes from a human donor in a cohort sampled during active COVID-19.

Written as DNA, the CDR3 is TGTGCCACCAGTGAAAATCTAACCGGGGAGCTGTTTTTT. It translates to CATSENLTGELFF. The chain links TRBV24-1 to TRBJ2-2; D is unresolved. CDR3 length: 13 residues. The ends were cut back, 4 bases at V and 5 bases at J, with 7 bases in the middle. Germline values: CDR1 KGHDR, CDR2 SFDVKD.

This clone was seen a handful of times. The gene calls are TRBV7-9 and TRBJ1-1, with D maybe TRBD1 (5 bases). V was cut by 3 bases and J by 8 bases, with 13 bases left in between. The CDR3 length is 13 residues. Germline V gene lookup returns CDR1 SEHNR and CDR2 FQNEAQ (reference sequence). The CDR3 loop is CASSLGGWSEAFF. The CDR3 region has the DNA TGTGCCAGCAGCTTGGGGGGATGGTCCGAAGCTTTCTTT. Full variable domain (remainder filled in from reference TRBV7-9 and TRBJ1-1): DTGVSQNPRHKITKRGQNVTFRCDPISEHNRLYWYRQTLGQGPEFLTYFQNEAQLEKSRLLSDRFSAERPKGSFSTLEIQRTEQGDSAMYLCASSLGGWSEAFFGQGTRLTVV.

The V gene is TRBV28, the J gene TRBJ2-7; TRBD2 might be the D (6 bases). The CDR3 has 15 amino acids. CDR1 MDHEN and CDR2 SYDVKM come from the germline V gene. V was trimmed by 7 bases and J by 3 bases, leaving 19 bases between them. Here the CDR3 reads CASMGTDRDIYEQYF. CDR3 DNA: TGTGCCAGCATGGGGACTGACCGAGATATCTACGAGCAGTACTTC. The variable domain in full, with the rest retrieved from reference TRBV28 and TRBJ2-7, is DVKVTQSSRYLVKRTGEKVFLECVQDMDHENMFWYRQDPGLGLRLIYFSYDVKMKEKGDIPEGYSVSREKKERFSLILESASTNQTSMYLCASMGTDRDIYEQYFGPGTRLTVT.

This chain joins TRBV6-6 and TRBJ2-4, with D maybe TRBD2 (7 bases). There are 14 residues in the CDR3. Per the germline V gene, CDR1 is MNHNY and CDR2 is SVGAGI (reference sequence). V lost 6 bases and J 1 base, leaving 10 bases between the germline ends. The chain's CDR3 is CASSAGAAKNIQYF. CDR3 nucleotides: TGTGCCAGCAGCGCGGGGGCGGCCAAAAACATTCAGTACTTC.

DNA of the CDR3: TGTGCCAGCAGCGCGCTCGGGACTAGCGGCCAGAGCTCCTACAATGAGCAGTTCTTC. Amino acids: CASSALGTSGQSSYNEQFF. The V gene is TRBV9, the J gene TRBJ2-1; 11 bases agree with TRBD2. The length of the CDR3 is 19 residues. Germline values: CDR1 SGDLS, CDR2 YYNGEE. V shed 3 bases, J shed 0 bases, and the junction held 11 bases outside the gene matches.

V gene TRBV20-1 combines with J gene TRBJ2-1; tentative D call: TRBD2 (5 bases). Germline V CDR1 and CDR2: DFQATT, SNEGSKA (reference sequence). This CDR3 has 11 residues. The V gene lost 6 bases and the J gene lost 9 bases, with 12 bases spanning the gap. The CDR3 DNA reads TGCAGTGCCCCCCGAGGGATTGAGCAGTTCTTC. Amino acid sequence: CSAPRGIEQFF.

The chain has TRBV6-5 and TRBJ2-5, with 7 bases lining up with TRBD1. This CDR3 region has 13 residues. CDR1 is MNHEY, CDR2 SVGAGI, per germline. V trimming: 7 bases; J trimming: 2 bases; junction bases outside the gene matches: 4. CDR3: CASTRDSQETQYF. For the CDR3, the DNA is TGTGCCAGCACACGGGACAGTCAAGAGACCCAGTACTTC.

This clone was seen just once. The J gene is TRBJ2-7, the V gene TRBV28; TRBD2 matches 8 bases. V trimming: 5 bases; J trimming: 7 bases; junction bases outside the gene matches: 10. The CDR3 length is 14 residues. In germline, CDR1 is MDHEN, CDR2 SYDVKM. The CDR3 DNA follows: TGTGCCAGCAGTCCACCATTCGGCGGGGGGGAGCAGTACTTC. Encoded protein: CASSPPFGGGEQYF.

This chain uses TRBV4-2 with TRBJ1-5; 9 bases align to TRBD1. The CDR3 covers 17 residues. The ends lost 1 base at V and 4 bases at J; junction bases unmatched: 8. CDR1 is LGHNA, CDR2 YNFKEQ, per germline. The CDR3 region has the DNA TGTGCCAGCAGCCAAGGGTCGGACAGGGGATGGAATCAGCCCCAGCATTTT. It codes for CASSQGSDRGWNQPQHF.